This TCR beta chain was sequenced for a study of shared clonotypes between healthy human individuals. Germline CDR1 is GTSNPN and CDR2 is SVGIG (reference sequence). The CDR3 totals 13 residues. Sequencing used immunoSEQ multiplex PCR; TCRdb keeps in-frame clones, though not all of them. The table includes about 1.1 million clones, around three quarters detected once. Regarding this clone: The antigen remains unidentified. One end of the junction does not line up with germline, which may come from a read error.

Study results and caveats: Shared clonotypes across all four donors exceeded non-shared ones in generation probability.

The TCR sequence derives from a man aged 18-30 years in good health. Some clones in this sample may be carry-over from other donors' samples. The chain links TRBV30 to TRBJ1-2; D remains unclear. The specimen sequenced was memory CD4+ T cells from PBMCs. Subset described: CD45RA-negative fraction. The CDR3 nucleotides are TGTGCCCAAACCTATATGATTGAGTCGGGCTACGCCTTC. The encoded protein is CAQTYMIESGYAF.